The 24 T cell receptor beta chains below come from one sample, sequenced in a study of STAT5B mutations in CD4+ large granular lymphocyte leukemia. Clones were read by immunoSEQ multiplex PCR, and TCRdb kept only the in-frame ones, dropping some. The table shows about 30,000 clones, with about 77% occurring only once. The sample taken for sequencing was CD4+ T cells from blood buffy coats. The receptors were sampled from a human donor in good health.

The rearrangement joins TRBV11-2 to TRBJ2-4; D not resolved. From germline, CDR1 is SGHAT and CDR2 FQNNGV. The V gene lost 1 base and the J gene lost 1 base, with 8 bases spanning the gap. There are 15 residues in the CDR3. CDR3 sequence reads: CASSLVVGAKNIQYF. CDR3 DNA: TGTGCCAGCAGCTTAGTTGTCGGGGCCAAAAACATTCAGTACTTC.

The rearrangement joins TRBV14 to TRBJ1-1, with unresolved D. Deletions cut 3 bases from V and 2 bases from J, with 4 bases between. The CDR3 is 12 residues long. The germline CDR1 and CDR2 sequences are SGHDN and FVKESK. CDR3: CASSQANTEAFF. For the CDR3, the DNA is TGTGCCAGCAGCCAGGCTAACACTGAAGCTTTCTTT.

CDR3 sequence (DNA): TGCGCCAGCAGCTTCCAACCTCGGACAGGAAAAACCCTCAATGAGCAGTTCTTC. Its protein is CASSFQPRTGKTLNEQFF. The rearrangement uses TRBV5-1 and TRBJ2-1, with 7 nucleotides matching TRBD1. Germline CDR1 and CDR2: SGHRS and YFSETQ. V gave up 2 bases and J gave up 6 bases; unmatched junction bases: 17. The CDR3 contains 18 residues.

The J gene is TRBJ2-2, the V gene TRBV9, with 7 nucleotides matching TRBD1. The J segment lost 5 bases and the V segment lost 5 bases, leaving 3 bases of the junction unmatched. This CDR3 contains 13 residues. From germline, CDR1 is SGDLS and CDR2 YYNGEE. The CDR3 DNA follows: TGTGCCAGCAGAGGGACAGCGACCGGGGAGCTGTTTTTT. Translated: CASRGTATGELFF. Based on the CDR3 plus reference TRBV9 and TRBJ2-2, the full variable domain is DSGVTQTPKHLITATGQRVTLRCSPRSGDLSVYWYQQSLDQGLQFLIQYYNGEERAKGNILERFSAQQFPDLHSELNLSSLELGDSALYFCASRGTATGELFFGEGSRLTVL.

This clone was counted between two and nine times. The chain has TRBV4-3 and TRBJ2-1, with 7 bases fitting TRBD2. The junction had 6 bases not matched to a gene; V was cut back by 3 bases and J by 4 bases. The germline CDR1 and CDR2 sequences are LGHNA and YSLEER. The CDR3 sequence is 15 residues long. CDR3 coding DNA: TGCGCCAGCAGCCAGAGGAGCGGGATATACAATGAGCAGTTCTTC. This translates into CASSQRSGIYNEQFF.

The table lists this clone with a few counts. This sequence joins TRBV19 and TRBJ1-1; D is uncertain. The CDR3 runs 13 residues. The germline gives CDR1 LNHDA, CDR2 SQIVND (reference sequence). The V end was cut by 6 bases, the J end by 5 bases, with 13 bases between. The CDR3 DNA reads TGTGCCAGTAGGACTCAGGTAGAGACTGAAGCTTTCTTT. This translates into CASRTQVETEAFF.

The chain combines TRBV9 with TRBJ2-2, with TRBD1 matching 9 bases. Germline CDR1 SGDLS, CDR2 YYNGEE. The ends lost 0 bases at V and 5 bases at J; junction bases unmatched: 2. The CDR3 consists of 15 residues. CDR3 nucleotide sequence: TGTGCCAGCAGCGTAGCGGGACAGGGTACCGGGGAGCTGTTTTTT. Translation: CASSVAGQGTGELFF. The variable domain in full, with the rest retrieved from reference TRBV9 and TRBJ2-2, is DSGVTQTPKHLITATGQRVTLRCSPRSGDLSVYWYQQSLDQGLQFLIQYYNGEERAKGNILERFSAQQFPDLHSELNLSSLELGDSALYFCASSVAGQGTGELFFGEGSRLTVL.

This chain connects TRBV6-6 to TRBJ2-7; D is possibly TRBD1 (5 bases). Germline V CDR1 and CDR2: MNHNY, SVGAGI (reference sequence). The CDR3 loop spans 13 amino acids. V gave up 6 bases and J gave up 1 base, with 10 bases separating them. The CDR3 sequence is CASRPTGSYEQYF. DNA of the CDR3: TGTGCCAGCAGACCAACAGGTTCCTACGAGCAGTACTTC.

This clone was picked up one time. The rearrangement links TRBV19 to TRBJ2-3, with a weak D call TRBD2 (6 bases). The V gene lost 2 bases and the J gene lost 6 bases, with 18 bases spanning the gap. The germline V gene has CDR1 LNHDA and CDR2 SQIVND (reference sequence). The CDR3 is made up of 16 amino acids. The CDR3 sequence is CASSIRASAKRDTQYF. The CDR3 DNA follows: TGTGCCAGTAGTATACGGGCTAGCGCCAAACGCGATACGCAGTATTTT. The full variable domain, with the rest looked up from reference TRBV19 and TRBJ2-3, is DGGITQSPKYLFRKEGQNVTLSCEQNLNHDAMYWYRQDPGQGLRLIYYSQIVNDFQKGDIAEGYSVSREKKESFPLTVTSAQKNPTAFYLCASSIRASAKRDTQYFGPGTRLTVL.

This clone came up once. V usage is TRBV25-1 and J usage is TRBJ2-1; D unresolved. V was cut by 5 bases and J by 4 bases, with 9 bases left in between. The CDR3 loop spans 13 amino acids. CDR1 MGHDK and CDR2 SYGVNS come from the germline V gene. CDR3 sequence: CASSSQKYNEQFF. CDR3 nucleotides: TGTGCCAGCAGTTCCCAGAAATACAATGAGCAGTTCTTC.

The count of this clone is one. This chain joins TRBV27 and TRBJ2-3; 9 bases align to TRBD2. The germline CDR1 and CDR2 sequences are MNHEY and SMNVEV (reference sequence). The CDR3 length is 16 residues. V gave up 5 bases and J gave up 4 bases; unmatched junction bases: 10. CDR3 protein: CASSPIAGVVPDTQYF. As DNA, the CDR3 is TGTGCCAGCAGTCCGATAGCGGGAGTCGTACCAGATACGCAGTATTTT.

Here the CDR3 reads CASSLSHGREQFF. CDR3 sequence (DNA): TGTGCCAGCAGCTTATCTCACGGCCGTGAGCAGTTCTTC. The chain recombines TRBV7-2 with TRBJ2-1, with D unclear. Germline CDR1 SGHTA, CDR2 FQGNSA. CDR3 size: 13 residues. Trimming removed 2 bases at V and 9 bases at J, with 11 bases between.

This clone was seen a handful of times. The V and J genes are TRBV28 and TRBJ1-2, with TRBD1 matching 8 bases. V was clipped by 2 bases and J by 7 bases; unmatched bases: 9. From germline, CDR1 is MDHEN and CDR2 SYDVKM. This CDR3 has 15 residues. This CDR3 is CASSLMQGAKSGYTF. The CDR3 region has the DNA TGTGCCAGCAGTTTAATGCAGGGGGCGAAGAGTGGCTACACCTTC.

The chain joins TRBV19 to TRBJ2-1, with D perhaps matching TRBD2 (7 bases). Germline V CDR1 and CDR2: LNHDA, SQIVND (reference sequence). V lost 4 bases, J lost 6 bases, and 13 bases lay in between. This CDR3 has 14 amino acids. This chain's CDR3 is CASSREGGFNEQFF. CDR3 coding DNA: TGTGCCAGTAGTAGGGAGGGGGGCTTCAATGAGCAGTTCTTC.

This rearrangement joins TRBV9 to TRBJ2-5, with D hard to call. This CDR3 spans 14 amino acids. Trimming pared 1 base from V and 5 bases from J, leaving 12 bases between. Germline lookup yields CDR1 SGDLS and CDR2 YYNGEE. The CDR3 protein is CASSVSSVGETQYF. The CDR3 DNA follows: TGTGCCAGCAGCGTATCGAGCGTTGGCGAGACCCAGTACTTC.

The gene calls are TRBV2 and TRBJ2-1; D uncertain. The CDR3 totals 15 residues. The germline V gene has CDR1 SNHLY and CDR2 FYNNEI. Trimming shortened V by 2 bases and J by 6 bases, and 14 bases separated the two germline ends. CDR3 loop: CASSENPNPFNEQFF. CDR3 DNA sequence: TGTGCCAGCAGTGAAAATCCCAACCCATTCAATGAGCAGTTCTTC.

This CDR3 reads CASSVYRETQYF. DNA of the CDR3: TGTGCCAGCAGCGTATATCGGGAGACCCAGTACTTC. The gene calls are TRBV2 and TRBJ2-5, with D hard to call. Germline V lookup: CDR1 SNHLY, CDR2 FYNNEI. The CDR3 extends over 12 amino acids. V lost 6 bases and J 5 bases, leaving 10 bases between the germline ends.

The chain carries TRBV5-1 and TRBJ2-7; 11 bases agree with TRBD2. The germline CDR1 and CDR2 sequences are SGHRS and YFSETQ. With V trimmed by 1 base and J by 0 bases, 0 bases remained unmatched. There are 15 residues in the CDR3. CDR3 protein: CASSLTSGSSYEQYF. The DNA for the CDR3 is TGCGCCAGCAGCTTGACTAGCGGGAGCTCCTACGAGCAGTACTTC. The full variable domain, in which reference TRBV5-1 and TRBJ2-7 provide the parts outside the CDR3, is KAGVTQTPRYLIKTRGQQVTLSCSPISGHRSVSWYQQTPGQGLQFLFEYFSETQRNKGNFPGRFSGRQFSNSRSEMNVSTLELGDSALYLCASSLTSGSSYEQYFGPGTRLTVT.

The rearrangement links TRBV4-3 to TRBJ1-3; the D is unclear. Trimming took 5 bases from V and 2 from J, leaving 13 bases between them. The CDR3 spans 15 residues. Per germline, CDR1 LGHNA and CDR2 YSLEER. The DNA for the CDR3 is TGCGCCAGCAGCTTCACCCTCAGCGCTGGAAACACCATATATTTT. Amino acid sequence: CASSFTLSAGNTIYF.

The chain couples TRBV27 to TRBJ2-1; TRBD2 matches at 13 bases. The germline V gene encodes CDR1 MNHEY and CDR2 SMNVEV (reference sequence). The J segment lost 0 bases and the V segment lost 6 bases, leaving 11 bases of the junction unmatched. This CDR3 has 19 residues. The CDR3 spells CASRAGTSGKGGSYNEQFF. Here the CDR3 DNA reads TGTGCCAGCAGAGCCGGGACTAGCGGGAAGGGGGGCTCCTACAATGAGCAGTTCTTC.

The chain carries TRBV6-6 and TRBJ2-7; unclear D gene. V lost 5 bases, J lost 1 base, and 15 bases lay in between. This CDR3 region has 15 residues. Germline V CDR1 and CDR2: MNHNY, SVGAGI (reference sequence). CDR3: CASSIRTHYSYEQYF. CDR3 coding DNA: TGTGCCAGCAGTATCCGGACGCACTATTCCTACGAGCAGTACTTC.

This chain uses TRBV7-2 with TRBJ2-7, with TRBD1 identical over 7 bases. The junction had 9 bases not matched to a gene; V was cut back by 5 bases and J by 5 bases. Germline CDR1 reads SGHTA; CDR2 reads FQGNSA. There are 14 residues in the CDR3. The CDR3 region has the DNA TGTGCCAGCAGCGTACAGGGGAGAAGGGACGAGCAGTACTTC. It specifies CASSVQGRRDEQYF.

The rearrangement joins TRBV7-9 to TRBJ1-3, with D unresolved. From germline, CDR1 is SEHNR and CDR2 FQNEAQ (reference sequence). The CDR3 has 15 amino acids. V dropped 3 bases and J dropped 0 bases, with 9 bases sitting between them. The DNA of the CDR3 is TGTGCCAGCAGCTTCTCTTCCAGCTCTGGAAACACCATATATTTT. It translates to CASSFSSSSGNTIYF.

The chain has TRBV29-1 and TRBJ2-5; D is ambiguous. CDR1 and CDR2 from the germline V gene are SQVTM and ANQGSEA. CDR3 length equals 12 residues. Trimming removed 4 bases from V and 5 bases from J, with 11 bases in between. CDR3: CSVGAVMETQYF. As DNA, the CDR3 is TGCAGCGTTGGCGCGGTGATGGAGACCCAGTACTTC.